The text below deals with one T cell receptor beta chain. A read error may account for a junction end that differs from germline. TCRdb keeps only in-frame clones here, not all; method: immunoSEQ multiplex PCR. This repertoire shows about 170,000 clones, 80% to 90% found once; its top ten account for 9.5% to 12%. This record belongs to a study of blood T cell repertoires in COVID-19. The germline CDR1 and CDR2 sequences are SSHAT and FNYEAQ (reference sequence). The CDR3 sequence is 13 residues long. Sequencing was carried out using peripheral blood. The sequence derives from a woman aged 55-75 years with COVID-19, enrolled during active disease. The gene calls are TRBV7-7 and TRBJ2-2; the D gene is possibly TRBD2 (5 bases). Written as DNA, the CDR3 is TGTGCTAGCAGCTTAGACGAGGGCGGGGAGCTGTTTTTT. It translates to CASSLDEGGELFF.